Listed below are T cell receptor beta chains from one sample, sequenced in a study of Graves' ophthalmopathy and Graves' hyperthyroidism. Each CDR3 protein gets one entry after TCRdb re-called the multiplex PCR reads with MiXCR. This sample has more than 1,000,000 distinct CDR3 sequences, with roughly two fifths found just once. Input material: peripheral blood or thyroid tissue (not recorded which). The origin of the receptors is an adult man with Graves' hyperthyroidism. The CDR3 runs from the conserved cysteine through the conserved F or W. The D gene is left open where the match is weak. A clone size is listed for some rows: how often the clone was seen (once, few, many), or a class if it is expanded.

d_gene	v_gene	j_gene	abundance	CDR3nt	CDR3aa
.	TRBV11-2	TRBJ2-2	few	TGTGCCAGCAGCCAGGGGACGGGCTACACCGGGGAGCTGTTTTTT	CASSQGTGYTGELFF
TRBD1	TRBV7-9	TRBJ2-7	many	TGTGCCAGCAGACAACAGGGGGAGCAGTACTTC	CASRQQGEQYF
.	TRBV7-2	TRBJ1-6	many	TGTGCCAGCAGCTTAGTTTACAAAAATTCACCCCTCCACTTT	CASSLVYKNSPLHF
.	TRBV12-3/TRBV12-4	TRBJ1-1	.	TGTGCCAGCACTGTTCTTGGCGACACTGAAGCTTTCTTT	CASTVLGDTEAFF
.	TRBV7-9	TRBJ2-5	.	TGTGCCAGCAACGGGGTAGCGGAAAAAGAGACCCAGTACTTC	CASNGVAEKETQYF
.	TRBV13	TRBJ1-2	.	TGTGCCAGCAGCTCGACCGAATTCCCATATGGCTACACCTTC	CASSSTEFPYGYTF
.	TRBV5-1	TRBJ1-4	few	TGCGCCAGCAGCCCAATGGGAAATCTGGAGTATGAAAAACTGTTTTTT	CASSPMGNLEYEKLFF
TRBD2	TRBV29-1	TRBJ2-2	many	TGCAGCGTTTGGGTAGCGGGGAGGACCACCGGGGAGCTGTTTTTT	CSVWVAGRTTGELFF
TRBD1	TRBV19	TRBJ2-6	many	TGTGCCAGTAGTACACCGGGACAGCCCTTGACTGGGGCCAACGTCCTGACTTTC	CASSTPGQPLTGANVLTF
TRBD2	TRBV14	TRBJ2-2	.	TGTGCCAGCGGCCGAACCGGGACTAGCCGCACCGGGGAGCTGTTTTTT	CASGRTGTSRTGELFF